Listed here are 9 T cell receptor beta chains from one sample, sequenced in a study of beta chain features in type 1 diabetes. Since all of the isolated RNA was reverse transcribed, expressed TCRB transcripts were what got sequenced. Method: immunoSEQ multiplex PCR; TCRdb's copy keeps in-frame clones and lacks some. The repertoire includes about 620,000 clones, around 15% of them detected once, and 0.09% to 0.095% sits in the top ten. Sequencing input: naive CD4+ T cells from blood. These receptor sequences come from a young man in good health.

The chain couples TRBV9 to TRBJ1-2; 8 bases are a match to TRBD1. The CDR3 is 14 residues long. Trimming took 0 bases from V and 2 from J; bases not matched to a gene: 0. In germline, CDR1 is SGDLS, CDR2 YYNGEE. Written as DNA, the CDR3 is TGTGCCAGCAGCGTAGCAGGGGGCAACTATGGCTACACCTTC. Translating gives CASSVAGGNYGYTF. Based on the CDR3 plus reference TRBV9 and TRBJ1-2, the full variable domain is DSGVTQTPKHLITATGQRVTLRCSPRSGDLSVYWYQQSLDQGLQFLIQYYNGEERAKGNILERFSAQQFPDLHSELNLSSLELGDSALYFCASSVAGGNYGYTFGSGTRLTVV.

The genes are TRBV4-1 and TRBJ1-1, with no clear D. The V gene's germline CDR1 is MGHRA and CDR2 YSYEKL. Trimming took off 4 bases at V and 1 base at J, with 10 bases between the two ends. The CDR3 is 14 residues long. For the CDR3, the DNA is TGCGCCAGCAGCCCCTCTTGGAGGAACACTGAAGCTTTCTTT. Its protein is CASSPSWRNTEAFF.

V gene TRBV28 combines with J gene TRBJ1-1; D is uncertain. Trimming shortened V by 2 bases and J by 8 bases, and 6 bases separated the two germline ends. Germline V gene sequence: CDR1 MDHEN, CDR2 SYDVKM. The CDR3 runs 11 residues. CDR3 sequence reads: CASSLREEAFF. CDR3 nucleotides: TGTGCCAGCAGTTTAAGAGAAGAAGCTTTCTTT.

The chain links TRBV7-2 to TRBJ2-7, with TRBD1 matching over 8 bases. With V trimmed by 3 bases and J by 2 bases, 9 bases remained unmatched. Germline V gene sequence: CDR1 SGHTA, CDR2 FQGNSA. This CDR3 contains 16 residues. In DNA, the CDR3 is TGTGCCAGCAGCTTTAGACAGGGGACCTATGCCTACGAGCAGTACTTC. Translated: CASSFRQGTYAYEQYF.

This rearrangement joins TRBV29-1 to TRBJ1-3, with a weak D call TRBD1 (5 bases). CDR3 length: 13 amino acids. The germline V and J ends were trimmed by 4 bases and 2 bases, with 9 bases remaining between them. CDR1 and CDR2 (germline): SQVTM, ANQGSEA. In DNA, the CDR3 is TGCAGCGTTGTCAGGGAAGCTGGAAACACCATATATTTT. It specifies CSVVREAGNTIYF. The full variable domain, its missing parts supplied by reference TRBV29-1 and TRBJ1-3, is SAVISQKPSRDICQRGTSLTIQCQVDSQVTMMFWYRQQPGQSLTLIATANQGSEATYESGFVIDKFPISRPNLTFSTLTVSNMSPEDSSIYLCSVVREAGNTIYFGEGSWLTVV.

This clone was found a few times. The chain's CDR3 is CASSSRTEGFHF. The CDR3 region has the DNA TGTGCCAGCAGCTCAAGGACCGAAGGCTTTCATTTT. The chain combines TRBV5-6 with TRBJ1-5; no clear D. The CDR3 totals 12 residues. The V end was cut by 3 bases, the J end by 16 bases, with 17 bases between. CDR1 is SGHDT, CDR2 YYEEEE, per germline. Full variable domain (outside the CDR3, taken from reference TRBV5-6 and TRBJ1-5): DAGVTQSPTHLIKTRGQQVTLRCSPKSGHDTVSWYQQALGQGPQFIFQYYEEEERQRGNFPDRFSGHQFPNYSSELNVNALLLGDSALYLCASSSRTEGFHFGDGTRLSIL.

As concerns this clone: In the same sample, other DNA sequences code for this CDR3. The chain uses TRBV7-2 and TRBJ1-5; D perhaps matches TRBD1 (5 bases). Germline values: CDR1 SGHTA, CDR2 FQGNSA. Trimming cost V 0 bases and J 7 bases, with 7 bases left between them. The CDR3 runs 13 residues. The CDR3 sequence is CASSLARAQPQHF. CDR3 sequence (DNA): TGTGCCAGCAGCTTAGCCAGGGCCCAGCCCCAGCATTTT.

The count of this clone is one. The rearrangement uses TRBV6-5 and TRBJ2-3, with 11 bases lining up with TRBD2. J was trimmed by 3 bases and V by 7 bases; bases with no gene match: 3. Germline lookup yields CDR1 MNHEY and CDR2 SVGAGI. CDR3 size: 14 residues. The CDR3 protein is CASTSGRITDTQYF. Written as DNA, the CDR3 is TGTGCCAGCACTAGCGGGAGGATTACAGATACGCAGTATTTT.

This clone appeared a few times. The CDR3, as DNA: TGTGCCAGCTCACCGGGTGGGTCCTCCTACAATGAGCAGTTCTTC. Translated: CASSPGGSSYNEQFF. The chain uses TRBV18 and TRBJ2-1; D remains ambiguous. The CDR3 runs to 15 residues. CDR1 is KGHSH and CDR2 is LQKENI in the germline V gene. The V and J ends lost 3 bases and 0 bases respectively, with 9 bases between them.